The 8 T cell receptor beta chains presented below share a single source sample, sequenced in a study of cytomegalovirus exposure and HLA in healthy donors. Vbeta (60) and Jbeta (13) primers were used in the PCR. Some clones are missing from TCRdb's copy, which holds only in-frame ones; the method was immunoSEQ multiplex PCR. The sample has about 120,000 clones, about 72% seen once. The sample comprised PBMCs. These receptors all stem from a man over 45 in good health and CMV-seropositive.

The chain carries TRBV5-7 and TRBJ1-1; no firm D call. TRBV5-7 has ORF status, its function being uncertain. The CDR3 is 16 amino acids. V lost 1 base to trimming and J lost 1 base, with 14 bases between them. The CDR3 bases are TGTGCCAGCAGCTTGAGGGTTAGCGGGCCGAACACTGAAGCTTTCTTT. Translation: CASSLRVSGPNTEAFF.

The chain links TRBV5-6 to TRBJ2-7; TRBD1 aligns across 8 bases. Germline CDR1 SGHDT, CDR2 YYEEEE. This CDR3 is 15 amino acids long. J lost 0 bases, V lost 4 bases, and 6 bases had no gene match. In DNA, the CDR3 is TGTGCCAGCAGCGCCTACAGGGGGAGCTCCTACGAGCAGTACTTC. As protein: CASSAYRGSSYEQYF.

The chain has TRBV5-4 and TRBJ1-2; D unclear. Trimming took off 5 bases at V and 7 bases at J, with 15 bases between the two ends. CDR3 length: 13 residues. CDR1 and CDR2 (germline): SGHNT, YYREEE (reference sequence). Here the CDR3 DNA reads TGTGCCAGCAGGGCCGGGAGCCAAACTGGCTACACCTTC. Its protein is CASRAGSQTGYTF.

This clone was seen once. This CDR3 is also generated by other DNA sequences in the sample. The J gene is TRBJ2-5, the V gene TRBV5-4; D remains unclear. Trimming shortened V by 1 base and J by 3 bases, and 7 bases separated the two germline ends. CDR3 length: 13 amino acids. Germline CDR1 and CDR2: SGHNT and YYREEE (reference sequence). CDR3 loop: CASSLRGEETQYF. The CDR3 DNA is TGTGCCAGCAGCTTGAGAGGCGAAGAGACCCAGTACTTC. Variable domain in full (rest from reference TRBV5-4 and TRBJ2-5): ETGVTQSPTHLIKTRGQQVTLRCSSQSGHNTVSWYQQALGQGPQFIFQYYREEENGRGNFPPRFSGLQFPNYSSELNVNALELDDSALYLCASSLRGEETQYFGPGTRLLVL.

This clone turned up a few times. The V gene is TRBV4-3, the J gene TRBJ2-3, with TRBD1 matching over 9 bases. Per germline, CDR1 LGHNA and CDR2 YSLEER. After removal of 4 bases from V and 0 bases from J, the junction contained 8 bases not matched to a gene. The CDR3 is made up of 17 amino acids. The DNA of the CDR3 is TGCGCCAGCAGCCCTAGGACAGGGGTAAGAAGCACAGATACGCAGTATTTT. Protein: CASSPRTGVRSTDTQYF.

The gene calls are TRBV5-4 and TRBJ2-2, with a tentative D call TRBD2 (6 bases). Trimming cost V 4 bases and J 1 base, with 17 bases left between them. Germline CDR1 reads SGHNT; CDR2 reads YYREEE (reference sequence). CDR3 length: 17 residues. The CDR3 coding sequence is TGTGCCAGCAGCAGGGAGGCGGCAGGCCAGAACACCGGGGAGCTGTTTTTT. Its protein is CASSREAAGQNTGELFF.

This chain links TRBV15 with TRBJ2-1, with TRBD1 identical over 8 bases. V shed 0 bases, J shed 6 bases, and the junction held 7 bases outside the gene matches. Germline V CDR1 and CDR2: LNHNV, YYDKDF (reference sequence). The CDR3 covers 16 residues. CDR3 DNA: TGTGCCACCAGCAGAGATCGGGCAGGGGGCTTCAATGAGCAGTTCTTC. Translated: CATSRDRAGGFNEQFF.

This clone has more than one count but fewer than ten. The chain combines TRBV11-3 with TRBJ1-1; D is ambiguous. The germline gives CDR1 SGHNT, CDR2 YENEEA. Trimming took 1 base from V and 11 from J, leaving 14 bases between them. The CDR3 is 13 residues long. The CDR3 is CASSLVSSAAAFF. The CDR3 region has the DNA TGTGCCAGCAGCTTAGTATCCTCGGCGGCGGCTTTCTTT. The full variable domain, rest sourced from reference TRBV11-3 and TRBJ1-1, is EAGVVQSPRYKIIEKKQPVAFWCNPISGHNTLYWYLQNLGQGPELLIRYENEEAVDDSQLPKDRFSAERLKGVDSTLKIQPAELGDSAVYLCASSLVSSAAAFFGQGTRLTVV.